This TCR beta chain originates from a study of blood T cell repertoires in COVID-19. Background on the study: Collection of acute and convalescent COVID-19 samples took place in the United States, Italy and Spain. Sources were T cells, B-cell-depleted T cells, or PBMCs; the material itself was cDNA or gDNA.

The CDR3 consists of 10 residues. Germline V gene lookup returns CDR1 SQVTM and CDR2 ANQGSEA. Trimming at V came to 8 bases and at J to 11 bases, leaving 7 bases not matched to a gene. As originally analysed: Researchers report that nucleated cell counts were estimated from reference gene primer amplification. The method was immunoSEQ multiplex PCR; TCRdb's version includes in-frame clones alone and lacks a portion of them. D and trimming were read from the DNA, whereas the V and J calls and clone size are those reported in that table. The profile covers roughly 130,000 clones, with around four fifths appearing a single time and 16% taken by the ten largest.

This chain uses TRBV29-1 with TRBJ2-5, with TRBD1 matching 8 bases. Material: peripheral blood. The receptor comes from a man between 60 and 70 years old with active or convalescent COVID-19. Here the CDR3 DNA reads TGCAGCTTTCGGACAGGGTCACAGTACTTC. It codes for CSFRTGSQYF.